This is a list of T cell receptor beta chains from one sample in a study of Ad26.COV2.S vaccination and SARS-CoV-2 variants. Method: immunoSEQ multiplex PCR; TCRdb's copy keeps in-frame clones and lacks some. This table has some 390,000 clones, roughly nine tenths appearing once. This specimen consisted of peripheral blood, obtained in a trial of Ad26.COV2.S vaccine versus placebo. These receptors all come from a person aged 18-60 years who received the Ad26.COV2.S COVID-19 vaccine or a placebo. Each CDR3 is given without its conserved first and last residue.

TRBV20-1	SASSQEGNTDTQY
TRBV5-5	ASSSQPTGGGNSPLH
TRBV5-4	ASSRQGDTQY
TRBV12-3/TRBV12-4	ASSFGGGTEAF
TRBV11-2	ASSSRDIYGYT
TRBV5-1	ASSLASWDGELF
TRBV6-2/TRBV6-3	ASSPPFTEAF
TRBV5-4	ASSLAGTYYGYT
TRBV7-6	ASSLAQNYGYT
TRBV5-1	ASSSGPGQASYEQY
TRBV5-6	ASSLGKKLF
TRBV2	ASSAPVNTEAF
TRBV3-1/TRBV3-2	ASSQVLAGGLQETQY
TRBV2	ASSNGLAGGDNEQF
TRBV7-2	ASSYEGVEEQY
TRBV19	ASSMDGLANYGYT
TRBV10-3	AISEGAGDQNIQY
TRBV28	ASRTGGHEAF
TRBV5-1	ASSRDPWGKAQY
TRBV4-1	ASSQALGGNYGYT
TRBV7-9	ASSLAGAGFSGNTIY
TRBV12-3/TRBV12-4	ASSWGETQY
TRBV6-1	ASSDGRGPIGYT
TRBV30	ACHRGSTDTQY
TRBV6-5	ASSKYTEAF
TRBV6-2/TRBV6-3	ASTPRGGGTETQY
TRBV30	AWSVSPGVNTEAF
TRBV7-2	ASSRDRETQY
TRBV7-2	ASRSPGVPNYGYT
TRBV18	ASSPGTAYRGYT
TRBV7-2	ASNRANEQF
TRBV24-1	ATGTGMNTEAF
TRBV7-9	ASSLSDGQGDYEQY
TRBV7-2	ASSLGSSDWMF
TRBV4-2	ASSQERIGGEQGAETQY
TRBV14	ASSQEGGQRSPLH
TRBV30	AWAPGNTEAF
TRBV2	ASSLVGNTIY
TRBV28	ASSDLLNYGYT
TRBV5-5	ASSRGQGLEKLF
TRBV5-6	ASSLVTRSSYEQY
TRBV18	ASSPRGLSYNEQF
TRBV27	ASRAWEVGIQY
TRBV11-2	ASSFSGGFTKNIQY
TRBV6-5	ASSSFPGQLNTEAF
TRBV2	ASTRGGTSRGEQY
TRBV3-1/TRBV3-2	ASSHLPGQGDSPLH
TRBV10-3	AIKGGVEASYEQY
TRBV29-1	SVIGRLSYEQY
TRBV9	ASSTRAVNTEAF
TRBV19	ASSIQPAFNEKLF
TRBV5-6	ASSAIAGGFQETQY
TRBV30	AWSVLPGQGQPQH